This TCR beta chain stems from a study of T cell changes during pregnancy in multiple sclerosis. The CDR3 is 11 residues long. CDR1 SGHDN and CDR2 FVKESK come from the germline V gene. Trimming left V 2 bases short and J 10 bases short, with 6 bases between. This table comes from immunoSEQ multiplex PCR, and its TCRdb copy is limited to in-frame clones, with some not included. The table lists about 92,000 clones, about 92% of them singletons. V usage is TRBV14 and J usage is TRBJ2-1; D remains unclear. Sequences were derived from peripheral blood, sampled in the first trimester of pregnancy. The origin of this receptor is a female donor with multiple sclerosis, enrolled in a pregnancy study. The CDR3 sequence: CASSQYLEQFF. In nucleotides, the CDR3 is TGTGCCAGCAGCCAATATTTAGAGCAGTTCTTC.